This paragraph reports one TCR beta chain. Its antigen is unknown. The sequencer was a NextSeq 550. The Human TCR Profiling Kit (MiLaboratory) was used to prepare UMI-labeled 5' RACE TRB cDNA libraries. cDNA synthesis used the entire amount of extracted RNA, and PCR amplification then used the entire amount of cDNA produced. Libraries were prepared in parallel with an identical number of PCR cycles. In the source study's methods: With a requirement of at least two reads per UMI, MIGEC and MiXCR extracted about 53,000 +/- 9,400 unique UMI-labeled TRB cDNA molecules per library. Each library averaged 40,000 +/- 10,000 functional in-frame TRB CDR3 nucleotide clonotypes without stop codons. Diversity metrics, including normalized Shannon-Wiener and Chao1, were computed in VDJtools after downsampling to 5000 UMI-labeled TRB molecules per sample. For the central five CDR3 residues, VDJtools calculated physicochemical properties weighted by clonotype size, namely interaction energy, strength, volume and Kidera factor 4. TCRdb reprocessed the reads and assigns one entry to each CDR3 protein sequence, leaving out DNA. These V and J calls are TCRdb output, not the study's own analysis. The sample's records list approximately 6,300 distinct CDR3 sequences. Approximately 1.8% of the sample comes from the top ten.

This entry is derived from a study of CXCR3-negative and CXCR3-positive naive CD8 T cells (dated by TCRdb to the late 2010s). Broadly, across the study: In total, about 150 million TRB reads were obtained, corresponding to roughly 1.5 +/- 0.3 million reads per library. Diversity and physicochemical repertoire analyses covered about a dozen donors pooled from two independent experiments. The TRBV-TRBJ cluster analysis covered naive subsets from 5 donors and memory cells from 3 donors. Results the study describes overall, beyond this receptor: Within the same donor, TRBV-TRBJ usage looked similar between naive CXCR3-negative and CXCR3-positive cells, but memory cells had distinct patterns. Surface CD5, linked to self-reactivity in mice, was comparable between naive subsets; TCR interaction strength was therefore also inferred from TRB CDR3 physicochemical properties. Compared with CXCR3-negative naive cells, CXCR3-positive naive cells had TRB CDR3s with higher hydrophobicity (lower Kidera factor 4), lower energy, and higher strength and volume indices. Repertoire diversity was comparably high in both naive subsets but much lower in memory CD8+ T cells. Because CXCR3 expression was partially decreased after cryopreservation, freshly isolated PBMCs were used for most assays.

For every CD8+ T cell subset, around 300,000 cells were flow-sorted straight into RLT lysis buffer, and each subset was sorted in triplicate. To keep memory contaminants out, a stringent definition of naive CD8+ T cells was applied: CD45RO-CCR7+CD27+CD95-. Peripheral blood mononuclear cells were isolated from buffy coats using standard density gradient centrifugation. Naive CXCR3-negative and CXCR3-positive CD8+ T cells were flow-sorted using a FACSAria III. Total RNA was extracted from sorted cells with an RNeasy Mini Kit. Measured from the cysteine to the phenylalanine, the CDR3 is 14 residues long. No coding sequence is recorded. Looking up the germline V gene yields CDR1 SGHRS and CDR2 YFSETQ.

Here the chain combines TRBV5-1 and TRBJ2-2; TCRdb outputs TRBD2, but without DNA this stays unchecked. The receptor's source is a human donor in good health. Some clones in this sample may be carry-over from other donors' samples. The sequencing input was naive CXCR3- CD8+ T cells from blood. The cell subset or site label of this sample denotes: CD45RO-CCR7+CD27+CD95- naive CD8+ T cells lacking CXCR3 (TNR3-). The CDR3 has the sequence CASSPTSTPGELFF. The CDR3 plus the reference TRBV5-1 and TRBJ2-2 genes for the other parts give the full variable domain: KAGVTQTPRYLIKTRGQQVTLSCSPISGHRSVSWYQQTPGQGLQFLFEYFSETQRNKGNFPGRFSGRQFSNSRSEMNVSTLELGDSALYLCASSPTSTPGELFFGEGSRLTVL.